This T cell receptor beta chain was recorded in a study of shared clonotypes between healthy human individuals. The table came from immunoSEQ multiplex PCR; TCRdb's copy has only in-frame clones and leaves some out. The sample has 550,000 to 850,000 clones, 72% seen once. The sequence came from a woman in her 30s in good health. Sequencing input: memory CD4+ T cells sorted from blood. Subset indicated: CD45RA-negative fraction.

The CDR3 bases are TGCGCCAGCAGCAGGCGAGGGGCAGAAGAAAAACTGTTTTTT. It yields the protein CASSRRGAEEKLFF. The J gene is TRBJ1-4, the V gene TRBV5-1; D perhaps matches TRBD1 (5 bases). CDR3 length equals 14 residues. The V gene lost 4 bases and the J gene lost 8 bases, with 15 bases spanning the gap. Germline assignment: CDR1 SGHRS and CDR2 YFSETQ.